One sample yielded the 27 T cell receptor beta chains listed below, sequenced in a study of T cells expressing NK-cell markers. For each CDR3 protein, TCRdb gives one entry from its re-call of the 5' RACE reads, without DNA. The sample's table shows about 380,000 distinct CDR3 sequences. Sequenced input: blood T cells: a sorted CD56 or NKG2C T cell subset, CD4+ or CD8+ T cells, or bulk PBMC T cells (not recorded which). The receptors here all came from a man between 18 and 69 years old in good health.

This chain links TRBV27 with TRBJ2-1; TCRdb calls TRBD2, which cannot be checked without DNA. This CDR3 is 15 amino acids long. The germline V gene encodes CDR1 MNHEY and CDR2 SMNVEV (reference sequence). CDR3 amino acids: CASSLVAGGDGEQFF.

The gene calls are TRBV6-1 and TRBJ2-7; TCRdb reports TRBD1, a call that lacks DNA to check it against. The CDR3 extends over 13 amino acids. Germline V gene sequence: CDR1 MNHNS, CDR2 SASEGT. Here the CDR3 reads CASSPDRANEQYF.

The chain is built from TRBV21-1 and TRBJ2-7; TCRdb calls TRBD2, which cannot be checked without DNA. TRBV21-1 is designated a pseudogene. This CDR3 comprises 14 residues. The CDR3 here is CASSNRTSGYEQYF.

J is TRBJ1-6 and V is TRBV5-6; no DNA is available, so the TRBD1 call from TCRdb remains unchecked. CDR1 is SGHDT, CDR2 YYEEEE, per germline. The CDR3 extends over 18 amino acids. CDR3 amino acids: CASSGPPGHRSYNSPLHF.

The rearrangement joins TRBV7-2 to TRBJ2-1; there is no DNA to check the TCRdb D call of TRBD2. Germline V lookup: CDR1 SGHTA, CDR2 FQGNSA. This CDR3 spans 14 amino acids. CDR3 sequence: CASSLAGIRDEQFF.

J is TRBJ2-4 and V is TRBV13; TCRdb's D call of TRBD1 is untestable without DNA. CDR1 and CDR2 from the germline V gene are PRHDT and FYEKMQ (reference sequence). The CDR3 contains 15 residues. The CDR3 is CASSWGRTRVDIQYF.

The rearrangement links TRBV6-6 to TRBJ2-1; TCRdb returns TRBD1, unconfirmable since there is no DNA. Germline values: CDR1 MNHNY, CDR2 SVGAGI (reference sequence). The CDR3 is made up of 12 amino acids. The CDR3 sequence: CASTNPGSGAFF.

The chain employs TRBV6-2 or TRBV6-3 and TRBJ1-6; the TRBD1 assignment by TCRdb is unverifiable without DNA. Germline loops: CDR1 MNHEY, CDR2 SVGEGT. The length of the CDR3 is 13 residues. CDR3 in amino acids: CASREPGFSPLHF.

This rearrangement joins TRBV9 to TRBJ1-3; the TCRdb D gene call, TRBD1, has no DNA to confirm it. Germline assignment: CDR1 SGDLS and CDR2 YYNGEE. This CDR3 is 15 amino acids long. The CDR3 loop is CASSPGGGGRNTIYF. Full variable domain (remainder filled in from reference TRBV9 and TRBJ1-3): DSGVTQTPKHLITATGQRVTLRCSPRSGDLSVYWYQQSLDQGLQFLIQYYNGEERAKGNILERFSAQQFPDLHSELNLSSLELGDSALYFCASSPGGGGRNTIYFGEGSWLTVV.

The V and J genes are TRBV12-3 or TRBV12-4 and TRBJ2-2; TCRdb's assignment of TRBD1 cannot be checked, as there is no DNA. The CDR3 runs to 15 residues. CDR3 loop: CASRPRTLNTGELFF.

The V call is TRBV5-1, the J call TRBJ2-1; TCRdb gives TRBD2 as the D gene, but with no DNA this cannot be confirmed. Germline CDR1 and CDR2: SGHRS and YFSETQ. CDR3 length: 15 residues. CDR3 sequence: CASSALANLFDEQFF.

The chain combines TRBV12-3 or TRBV12-4 with TRBJ2-4; lacking DNA, the TRBD1 call made by TCRdb goes unchecked. The CDR3 has 15 amino acids. CDR3 in amino acids: CASSPDRGAKNIQYF.

V is TRBV29-1 and J is TRBJ1-1. The CDR3 runs to 12 residues. Germline V CDR1 and CDR2: SQVTM, ANQGSEA. The CDR3 loop is CSVSGLAYEAFF.

The chain has TRBV4-1 and TRBJ2-5. This CDR3 has 16 residues. Looked up from germline, CDR1 is MGHRA and CDR2 is YSYEKL. The CDR3 protein is CASSQDLWRDKETQYF.

The V and J genes are TRBV29-1 and TRBJ1-1. The CDR3 has 11 residues. The germline V gene encodes CDR1 SQVTM and CDR2 ANQGSEA. CDR3 sequence: CSVVGRDEAFF.

The rearrangement joins TRBV5-1 to TRBJ2-6. The CDR3 contains 16 residues. CDR1 is SGHRS, CDR2 YFSETQ, per germline. The CDR3 loop reads CASTLLGISGANVLTF.

The chain's CDR3 is CASSLAFQQGPNTEAFF. The chain combines TRBV13 with TRBJ1-1; with no DNA, the TCRdb D assignment of TRBD1 cannot be verified. Germline CDR1 is PRHDT and CDR2 is FYEKMQ (reference sequence). The CDR3 sequence is 17 residues long.

The V and J genes are TRBV7-8 and TRBJ2-7; checking the TCRdb D call of TRBD1 is not possible without DNA. Germline lookup yields CDR1 SGHVS and CDR2 FQNEAQ. The CDR3 has 14 residues. CDR3 residues: CASSFGQAHYEQYF. Based on the CDR3 plus reference TRBV7-8 and TRBJ2-7, the full variable domain is GAGVSQSPRYKVAKRGQDVALRCDPISGHVSLFWYQQALGQGPEFLTYFQNEAQLDKSGLPSDRFFAERPEGSVSTLKIQRTQQEDSAVYLCASSFGQAHYEQYFGPGTRLTVT.

The chain employs TRBV5-5 and TRBJ1-2. The germline V gene encodes CDR1 SGHKS and CDR2 YYEKEE (reference sequence). The CDR3 totals 16 residues. The CDR3 loop reads CASSLGPGSSLYGYTF.

The J gene is TRBJ2-3, the V gene TRBV2; the TCRdb D gene call, TRBD1, has no DNA to confirm it. CDR1 is SNHLY, CDR2 FYNNEI, per germline. The CDR3 is 17 amino acids. This chain's CDR3 is CASSEARGQGRTDTQYF.

This chain links TRBV7-9 with TRBJ1-3. The CDR3 runs 16 residues. CDR1 and CDR2 (germline): SEHNR, FQNEAQ (reference sequence). The CDR3 loop is CASSRTGLASGNTIYF.

The chain has TRBV28 and TRBJ2-7; TCRdb names TRBD1, which stays unverified in the absence of DNA. In germline, CDR1 is MDHEN, CDR2 SYDVKM. The CDR3 covers 18 residues. The CDR3 is CASSFFLGIGDFSYEQYF.

V and J are TRBV7-9 and TRBJ1-3; TCRdb's assignment of TRBD1 cannot be checked, as there is no DNA. Germline V gives CDR1 SEHNR, CDR2 FQNEAQ (reference sequence). CDR3 size: 13 residues. The CDR3 region is CASTRQVYNTIYF.

The chain combines TRBV5-1 with TRBJ2-5; TCRdb designates TRBD2, a call that cannot be tested without DNA. The CDR3 extends over 16 amino acids. Germline V gene sequence: CDR1 SGHRS, CDR2 YFSETQ. The CDR3 is CASSATSGGALETQYF.

The rearrangement joins TRBV6-1 to TRBJ1-5; the D gene TCRdb calls, TRBD1, cannot be checked with no DNA. Germline assignment: CDR1 MNHNS and CDR2 SASEGT. CDR3 length: 15 residues. The CDR3 sequence is CASSVSRGLKQPQHF.

V is TRBV5-1 and J is TRBJ2-1; the D gene TCRdb calls, TRBD2, cannot be checked with no DNA. Germline-derived CDR1 and CDR2 are SGHRS and YFSETQ. The CDR3 contains 20 residues. CDR3 in amino acids: CASRHPKTSGGTNSYNEQFF.

The gene calls are TRBV4-1 and TRBJ2-3; TCRdb's D gene call, TRBD1, goes unchecked for lack of DNA. Germline V gene sequence: CDR1 MGHRA, CDR2 YSYEKL. This CDR3 has 16 amino acids. This chain's CDR3 is CASSQAGQGVADTQYF.